The present T cell receptor (beta chain) was sequenced within a study of CD8 T cells in Susac syndrome. As for the study in general: At the time of blood draw, patients with Susac syndrome were therapy-naive, receiving corticosteroids, or receiving intravenous immunoglobulin alone.

Patients having Susac syndrome satisfied recently defined diagnostic criteria for definite or probable disease. From germline, CDR1 is DFQATT and CDR2 SNEGSKA (reference sequence). This CDR3 is built from 14 residues. V shed 5 bases and J 2 bases; nucleotides not matched to a gene: 4. With random hexamers, roughly 0.45 to 1 ug RNA was reverse transcribed. The TCR beta CDR3 was amplified by immunoSEQ multiplex PCR across 54 Vbeta, 13 Jbeta. TCRdb re-derived calls from the immunoSEQ multiplex PCR reads in MiXCR, one entry per CDR3 protein. Here the sample spans 150,000 or so distinct CDR3 sequences, around 95% being singletons.

The chain links TRBV20-1 to TRBJ2-1; 9 bases line up with TRBD2. This receptor was obtained from a human donor with Susac syndrome. Source material: CD4+ T cells from PBMCs. The CDR3: CSAVSGSAYNEQFF. CDR3 sequence (DNA): TGCAGTGCTGTTAGCGGGAGCGCCTACAATGAGCAGTTCTTC.